Presented here are 2 T cell receptor beta chains from one specimen sequenced in a study of T cells in Graves' hyperthyroidism and ophthalmopathy. From RNA transcripts, TCR beta CDR3 regions were amplified. HTBI primers were the set used in a first-round RT-PCR of the TCR CDR3. In TCRdb, the multiplex PCR reads were re-called with MiXCR into one record per CDR3 protein. The sample consists of some 550,000 distinct CDR3 sequences, more than 15% of them appearing once. Material: blood. The source of these receptors is a woman between 40 and 55 years old with Graves' ophthalmopathy.

This clonotype came up many times. The chain joins TRBV3-1 to TRBJ2-3, with D hard to call. Germline CDR1 reads LGHDT; CDR2 reads YNNKEL (reference sequence). CDR3 length: 17 amino acids. Trimming left V 3 bases short and J 4 bases short, with 20 bases between. CDR3 protein: CASSHRFRGIGADTQYF. As DNA, the CDR3 is TGTGCCAGCAGCCACCGTTTCCGCGGAATTGGGGCAGATACGCAGTATTTT.

This clonotype was observed a handful of times. The chain couples TRBV2 to TRBJ2-5; TRBD2 agrees at 7 bases. The V and J ends lost 7 bases and 2 bases, in that order; junction bases with no gene match: 10. The CDR3 length is 15 residues. The germline CDR1 and CDR2 sequences are SNHLY and FYNNEI. The chain's CDR3 is CASTGAGVEQETQYF. The CDR3 DNA reads as TGTGCCAGCACCGGGGCGGGGGTTGAGCAAGAGACCCAGTACTTC.